This TCR beta chain was found in a study of blood T cell repertoires in COVID-19. Produced via immunoSEQ multiplex PCR; TCRdb's table is partial and in-frame only. The profile shows roughly 220,000 clones, about 85% of them singletons. Germline V gene data show CDR1 as SGHAT and CDR2 as FQNNGV. This CDR3 contains 16 residues. Unmatched junction bases numbered 11, after V lost 3 bases and J lost 5 bases. This chain uses TRBV11-2 with TRBJ2-5; 8 nucleotides match TRBD2. The material sequenced was PBMCs or T cells enriched from blood (not recorded which). The sequence was collected from a woman aged 30 to 39 who had recovered from COVID-19. The CDR3 region has the DNA TGTGCCAGCAGCTTTTCTACCCGGGGGGGCCTCGAGACCCAGTACTTC. Protein product: CASSFSTRGGLETQYF.